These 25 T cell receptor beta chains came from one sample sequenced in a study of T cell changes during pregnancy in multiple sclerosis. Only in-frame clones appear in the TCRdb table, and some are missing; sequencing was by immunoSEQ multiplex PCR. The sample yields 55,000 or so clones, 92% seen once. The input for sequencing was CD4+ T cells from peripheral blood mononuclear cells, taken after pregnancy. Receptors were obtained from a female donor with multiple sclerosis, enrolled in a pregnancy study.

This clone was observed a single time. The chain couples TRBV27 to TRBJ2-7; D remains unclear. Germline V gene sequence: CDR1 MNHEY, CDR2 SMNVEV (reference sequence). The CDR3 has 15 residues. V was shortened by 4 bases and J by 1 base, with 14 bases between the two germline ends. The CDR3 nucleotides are TGTGCCAGCAGTTACCTCGCGACTGATTCCTACGAGCAGTACTTC. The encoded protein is CASSYLATDSYEQYF.

The CDR3 loop is CASITLGSANTEAFF. DNA of the CDR3: TGTGCCAGCATCACACTAGGGTCGGCGAACACTGAAGCTTTCTTT. The rearrangement joins TRBV11-2 to TRBJ1-1; D call uncertain. The CDR3 is made up of 15 amino acids. Trimming removed 7 bases at V and 1 base at J, with 16 bases between. Germline V CDR1 and CDR2: SGHAT, FQNNGV. Filled out from reference TRBV11-2 and TRBJ1-1, the complete variable domain reads EAGVAQSPRYKIIEKRQSVAFWCNPISGHATLYWYQQILGQGPKLLIQFQNNGVVDDSQLPKDRFSAERLKGVDSTLKIQPAKLEDSAVYLCASITLGSANTEAFFGQGTRLTVV.

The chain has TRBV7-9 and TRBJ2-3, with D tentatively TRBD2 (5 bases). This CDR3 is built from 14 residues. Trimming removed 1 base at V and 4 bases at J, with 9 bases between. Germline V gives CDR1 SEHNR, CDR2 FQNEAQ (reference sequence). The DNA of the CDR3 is TGTGCCAGCAGCTTAGGAGGGAAGGCAGATACGCAGTATTTT. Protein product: CASSLGGKADTQYF.

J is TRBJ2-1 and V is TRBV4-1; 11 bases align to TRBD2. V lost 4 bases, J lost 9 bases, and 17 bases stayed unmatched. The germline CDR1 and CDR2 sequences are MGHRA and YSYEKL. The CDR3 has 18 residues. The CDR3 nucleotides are TGCGCCAGCAGCCCCCAGACTAGCGGGGTATCGGGGGTGGGTGAGCAGTTCTTC. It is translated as CASSPQTSGVSGVGEQFF.

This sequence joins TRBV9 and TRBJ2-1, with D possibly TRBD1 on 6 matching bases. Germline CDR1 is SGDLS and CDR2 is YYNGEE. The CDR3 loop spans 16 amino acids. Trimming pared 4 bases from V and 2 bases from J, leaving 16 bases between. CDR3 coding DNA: TGTGCCAGCAGCCCACAGACACAGGGCCCCTACAATGAGCAGTTCTTC. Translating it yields CASSPQTQGPYNEQFF.

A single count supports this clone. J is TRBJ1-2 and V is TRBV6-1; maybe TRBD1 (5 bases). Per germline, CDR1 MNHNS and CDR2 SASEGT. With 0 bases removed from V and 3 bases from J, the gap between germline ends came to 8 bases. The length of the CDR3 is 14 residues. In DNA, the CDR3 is TGTGCCAGCAGTGAAGCTGGGGCGCACTATGGCTACACCTTC. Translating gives CASSEAGAHYGYTF.

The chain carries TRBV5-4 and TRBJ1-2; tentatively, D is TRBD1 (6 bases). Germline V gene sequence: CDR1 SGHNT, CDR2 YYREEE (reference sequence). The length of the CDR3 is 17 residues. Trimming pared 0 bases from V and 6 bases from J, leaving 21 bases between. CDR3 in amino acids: CASSLGSTNRGADGYTF. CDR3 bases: TGTGCCAGCAGCTTGGGGTCAACCAATCGGGGGGCCGATGGCTACACCTTC.

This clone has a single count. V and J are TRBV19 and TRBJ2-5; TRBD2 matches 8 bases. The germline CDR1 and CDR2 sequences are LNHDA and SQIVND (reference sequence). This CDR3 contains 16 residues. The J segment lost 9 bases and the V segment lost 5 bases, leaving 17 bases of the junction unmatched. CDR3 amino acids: CASSPLAGGTPRAQYF. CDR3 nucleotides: TGTGCCAGTAGTCCTCTTGCGGGGGGTACCCCAAGGGCCCAGTACTTC.

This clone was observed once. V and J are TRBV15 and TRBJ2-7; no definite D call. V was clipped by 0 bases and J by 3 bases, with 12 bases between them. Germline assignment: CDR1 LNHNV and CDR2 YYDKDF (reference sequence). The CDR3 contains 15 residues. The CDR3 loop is CATSRDLTPNYEQYF. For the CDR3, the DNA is TGTGCCACCAGCAGAGACCTGACACCTAACTACGAGCAGTACTTC.

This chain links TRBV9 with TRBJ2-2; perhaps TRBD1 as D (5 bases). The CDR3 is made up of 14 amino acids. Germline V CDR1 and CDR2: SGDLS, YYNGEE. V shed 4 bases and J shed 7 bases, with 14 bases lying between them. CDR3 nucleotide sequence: TGTGCCAGCAGCCCCCAAGGGGCGATCGGGGAGCTGTTTTTT. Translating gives CASSPQGAIGELFF.

CDR3 amino acids: CASRREGGGNSPLHF. The CDR3 DNA follows: TGTGCCAGCCGGAGAGAGGGAGGGGGAAATTCACCCCTCCACTTT. The chain joins TRBV9 to TRBJ1-6, with D possibly matching TRBD1 (6 bases). V shed 7 bases and J shed 7 bases, with 18 bases lying between them. Germline V gene lookup returns CDR1 SGDLS and CDR2 YYNGEE. This CDR3 region has 15 residues.

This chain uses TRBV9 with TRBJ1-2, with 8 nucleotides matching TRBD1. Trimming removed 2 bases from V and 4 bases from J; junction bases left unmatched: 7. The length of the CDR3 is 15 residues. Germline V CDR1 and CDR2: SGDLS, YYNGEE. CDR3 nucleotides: TGTGCCAGCAGCGTGACAGGGGAGTGGCCCTATGGCTACACCTTC. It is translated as CASSVTGEWPYGYTF. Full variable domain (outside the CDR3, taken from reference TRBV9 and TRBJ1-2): DSGVTQTPKHLITATGQRVTLRCSPRSGDLSVYWYQQSLDQGLQFLIQYYNGEERAKGNILERFSAQQFPDLHSELNLSSLELGDSALYFCASSVTGEWPYGYTFGSGTRLTVV.

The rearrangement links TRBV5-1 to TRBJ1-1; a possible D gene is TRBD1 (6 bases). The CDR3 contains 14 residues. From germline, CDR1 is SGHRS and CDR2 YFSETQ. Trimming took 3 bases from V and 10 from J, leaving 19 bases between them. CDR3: CASSSGEGIIGAFF. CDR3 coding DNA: TGCGCCAGCAGCTCAGGGGAGGGTATTATCGGAGCTTTCTTT.

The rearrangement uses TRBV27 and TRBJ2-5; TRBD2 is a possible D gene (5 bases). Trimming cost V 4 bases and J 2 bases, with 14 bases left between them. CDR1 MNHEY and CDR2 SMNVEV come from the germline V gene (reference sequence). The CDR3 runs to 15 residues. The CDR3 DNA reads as TGTGCCAGCAGTTGGGTGGGGAGAGGACAAGAGACCCAGTACTTC. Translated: CASSWVGRGQETQYF.

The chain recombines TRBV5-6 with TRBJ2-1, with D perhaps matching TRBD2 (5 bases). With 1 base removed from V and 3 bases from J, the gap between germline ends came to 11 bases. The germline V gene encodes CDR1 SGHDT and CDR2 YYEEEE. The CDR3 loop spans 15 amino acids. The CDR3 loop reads CASSLSGGGYNEQFF. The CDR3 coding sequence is TGTGCCAGCAGCTTGTCTGGCGGAGGCTACAATGAGCAGTTCTTC.

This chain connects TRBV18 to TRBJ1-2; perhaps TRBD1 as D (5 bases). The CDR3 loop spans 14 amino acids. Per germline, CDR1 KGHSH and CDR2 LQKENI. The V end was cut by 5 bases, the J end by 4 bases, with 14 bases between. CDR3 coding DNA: TGTGCCAGCTCATCGGGGGGGAGCCTCTATGGCTACACCTTC. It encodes CASSSGGSLYGYTF.

This chain's CDR3 is CASSLSPTGRQETQYF. In DNA, the CDR3 is TGTGCCAGCAGCTTGTCCCCGACAGGGCGCCAAGAGACCCAGTACTTC. The chain is built from TRBV7-6 and TRBJ2-5; TRBD1 matches 7 bases. The V gene end was trimmed by 3 bases and the J gene end by 1 base; junction bases not matched to a gene: 8. The length of the CDR3 is 16 residues. CDR1 is SGHVS, CDR2 FNYEAQ, per germline.

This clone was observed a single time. Here the CDR3 reads CSVEGDRGYGYTF. In DNA form, the CDR3 reads TGCAGCGTTGAGGGGGACAGGGGCTATGGCTACACCTTC. This chain links TRBV29-1 with TRBJ1-2; 10 bases agree with TRBD1. Looked up from germline, CDR1 is SQVTM and CDR2 is ANQGSEA. V was pared by 3 bases and J by 4 bases, with 2 bases of the junction left unmatched. This CDR3 has 13 amino acids.

The CDR3 DNA follows: TGCGCCAGCAGCCAAGATTGGGGACAGGCGAACACAGATACGCAGTATTTT. Its protein product is CASSQDWGQANTDTQYF. The genes are TRBV4-3 and TRBJ2-3; 8 bases map to TRBD1. The V gene end was trimmed by 0 bases and the J gene end by 2 bases; junction bases not matched to a gene: 7. Germline-derived CDR1 and CDR2 are LGHNA and YSLEER. The CDR3 contains 17 residues.

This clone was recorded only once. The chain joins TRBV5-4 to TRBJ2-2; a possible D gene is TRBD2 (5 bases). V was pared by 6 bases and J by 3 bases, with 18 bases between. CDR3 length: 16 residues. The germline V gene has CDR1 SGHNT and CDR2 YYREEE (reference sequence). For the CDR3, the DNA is TGTGCCAGCATCCAGAGGGTCGGGCCGTACACCGGGGAGCTGTTTTTT. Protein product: CASIQRVGPYTGELFF.

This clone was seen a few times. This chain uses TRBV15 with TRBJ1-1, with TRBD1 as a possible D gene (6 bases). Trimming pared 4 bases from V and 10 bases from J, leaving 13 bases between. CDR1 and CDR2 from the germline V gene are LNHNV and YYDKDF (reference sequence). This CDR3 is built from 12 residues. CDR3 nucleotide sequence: TGTGCCACCAGCACCTTACAGGGAGTAGCTTTCTTT. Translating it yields CATSTLQGVAFF.

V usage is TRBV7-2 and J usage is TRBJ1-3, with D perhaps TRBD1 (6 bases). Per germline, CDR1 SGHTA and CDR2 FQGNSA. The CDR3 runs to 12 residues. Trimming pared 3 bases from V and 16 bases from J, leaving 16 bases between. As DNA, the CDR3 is TGTGCCAGCAGCTTCCCCCTACAGGGCTGGTATTTT. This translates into CASSFPLQGWYF. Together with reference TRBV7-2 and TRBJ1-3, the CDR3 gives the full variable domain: GAGVSQSPSNKVTEKGKDVELRCDPISGHTALYWYRQSLGQGLEFLIYFQGNSAPDKSGLPSDRFSAERTGGSVSTLTIQRTQQEDSAVYLCASSFPLQGWYFGEGSWLTVV.

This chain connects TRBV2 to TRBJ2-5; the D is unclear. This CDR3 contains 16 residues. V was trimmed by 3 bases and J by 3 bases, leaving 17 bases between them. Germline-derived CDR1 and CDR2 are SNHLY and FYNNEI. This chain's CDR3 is CASSEGLRYAEETQYF. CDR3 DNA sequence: TGTGCCAGCAGTGAGGGCTTACGGTACGCCGAAGAGACCCAGTACTTC.

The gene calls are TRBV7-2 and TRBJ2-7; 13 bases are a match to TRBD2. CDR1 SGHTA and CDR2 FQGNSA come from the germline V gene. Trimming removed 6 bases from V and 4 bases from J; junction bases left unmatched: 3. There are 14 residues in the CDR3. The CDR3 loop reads CASRRTSGGYEQYF. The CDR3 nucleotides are TGTGCCAGCAGACGGACTAGCGGGGGATACGAGCAGTACTTC.

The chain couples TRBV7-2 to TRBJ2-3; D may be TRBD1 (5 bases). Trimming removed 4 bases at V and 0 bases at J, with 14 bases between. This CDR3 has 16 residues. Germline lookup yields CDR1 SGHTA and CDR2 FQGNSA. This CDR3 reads CASSSNLGASTDTQYF. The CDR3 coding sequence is TGTGCCAGCAGCTCGAACCTAGGGGCTAGCACAGATACGCAGTATTTT.